Below, one T cell receptor beta chain is given with its context. Antigen specificity is unknown. The CDR3 extends over 12 amino acids. Looked up from germline, CDR1 is SGHVS and CDR2 is FNYEAQ. V was shortened by 5 bases and J by 1 base, with 5 bases between the two germline ends. These data originate in a study of T cells in localized non-small cell lung cancer. Findings and caveats of the study: Patients showing higher blood T cell density tended to see longer overall survival. Median detection of top 100 tumor clones in adjacent lung was roughly 61 clones. Tumor samples were not multi-region, leaving intratumor heterogeneity unexcluded. Maximal T cell clonality occurred in uninvolved adjacent lung, with tumor ranking below it.

TCRdb keeps only in-frame clones here, not all; method: immunoSEQ multiplex PCR. The sample includes about 27,000 clones, more than 85% of them seen just once. The material was peripheral blood, obtained before any cancer treatment. This sequence was found in a female donor of 60 years or more with stage II squamous cell lung carcinoma. The V gene is TRBV7-6, the J gene TRBJ2-5; no definite D call. CDR3 sequence reads: CASSPSQETQYF. The CDR3 DNA follows: TGTGCCAGCAGCCCCTCCCAAGAGACCCAGTACTTC.